The rows below give T cell receptor beta chains drawn from one sample of a study of control samples from healthy donors and cancer patients. TCRdb's table, derived via immunoSEQ multiplex PCR, lists solely in-frame clones and lacks some. The sample includes about 220,000 clones, roughly 94% of them seen just once. The specimen was blood. The receptors derive from a man between 50 and 59 years old in good health. CDR3s include the opening cysteine and the closing phenylalanine or tryptophan. D genes are given only for firm matches. Part of the rows lack a size; the others show once, few, many or a class for expanded clones.

TRBV10-1	NA	TRBJ1-4	once	CASSDWNEKLFF	TGCGCCAGCAGTGATTGGAATGAAAAACTGTTTTTT
TRBV5-1	NA	TRBJ2-2	NA	CASSLGSLNNLGELFF	TGCGCCAGCAGCTTGGGGTCCCTGAATAACTTAGGGGAGCTGTTTTTT
TRBV9	NA	TRBJ1-3	NA	CASSIDPAFSGNTIYF	TGTGCCAGCAGCATCGACCCGGCATTCTCTGGAAACACCATATATTTT
TRBV4-2	TRBD2	TRBJ2-3	NA	CASSQSGSGGGTDTQYF	TGTGCCAGCAGCCAATCCGGTAGCGGGGGGGGCACAGATACGCAGTATTTT
TRBV5-1	NA	TRBJ2-2	NA	CASRAGTPTGELFF	TGCGCCAGCAGGGCCGGGACCCCGACCGGGGAGCTGTTTTTT
TRBV29-1	TRBD1	TRBJ2-7	NA	CSAQRTGENEQYF	TGCAGCGCCCAAAGGACAGGGGAAAACGAGCAGTACTTC
TRBV11-1	TRBD2	TRBJ2-7	NA	CASSFGLAGAHYEQYF	TGTGCCAGCAGCTTTGGACTAGCGGGGGCCCACTACGAGCAGTACTTC
TRBV10-2	NA	TRBJ2-2	once	CASSGGISTGELFF	TGCGCCAGCAGTGGGGGGATTTCCACCGGGGAGCTGTTTTTT
TRBV11-2	TRBD1	TRBJ1-2	once	CASSSLTGGLGGYTF	TGTGCCAGCAGCTCTCTTACAGGGGGCTTGGGTGGCTACACCTTC
TRBV4-2	NA	TRBJ1-4	NA	CASSQDGRSRLFF	TGTGCCAGCAGCCAAGACGGCCGAAGTCGGCTGTTTTTT
TRBV20-1	NA	TRBJ1-2	NA	CSARVGGFTTF	TGCAGTGCTAGAGTGGGCGGGTTTACCACCTTC
TRBV18	NA	TRBJ1-4	NA	CASSPPTLGNEKLFF	TGTGCCAGCTCACCACCGACTCTGGGAAATGAAAAACTGTTTTTT
TRBV29-1	TRBD2	TRBJ2-5	NA	CSVDQTSLETQYF	TGCAGCGTTGATCAGACTAGCTTGGAGACCCAGTACTTC
TRBV2	NA	TRBJ1-5	NA	CASSTPRQPQHF	TGTGCCAGCAGCACACCAAGACAGCCCCAGCATTTT
TRBV6-6	NA	TRBJ2-7	NA	CASTLGGAYEQYF	TGTGCCAGCACCCTAGGGGGAGCCTACGAGCAGTACTTC
TRBV5-5	NA	TRBJ2-1	NA	CASSLVAGIYNEQFF	TGTGCCAGCAGCTTGGTGGCAGGGATTTACAATGAGCAGTTCTTC
TRBV5-1	NA	TRBJ1-4	NA	CASSLGDTGGEKLFF	TGCGCCAGCAGCTTGGGGGACACCGGTGGGGAAAAACTGTTTTTT
TRBV28	NA	TRBJ1-5	NA	CASTRLVGPQHF	TGTGCCAGCACCCGTCTGGTGGGGCCCCAGCATTTT
TRBV13	NA	TRBJ1-1	NA	CASSFTDMNTEAFF	TGTGCCAGCAGCTTTACAGACATGAACACTGAAGCTTTCTTT
TRBV12-5	NA	TRBJ2-3	NA	CASGLMSRDSALDTQYF	TGTGCTAGTGGTTTGATGTCCCGGGACTCAGCACTCGATACGCAGTATTTT
TRBV9	NA	TRBJ1-2	NA	CASSTGLSNYGYTF	TGTGCCAGCAGCACGGGACTATCTAACTATGGCTACACCTTC
TRBV28	NA	TRBJ1-2	NA	CASSLGRDYGYTF	TGTGCCAGCAGTTTAGGCAGGGACTATGGCTACACCTTC
TRBV6-2/TRBV6-3	TRBD1	TRBJ1-1	NA	CASSGPGQESRGEAFF	TGTGCCAGCAGTGGACCGGGACAGGAGAGTAGGGGAGAAGCTTTCTTT
TRBV3-1/TRBV3-2	NA	TRBJ1-3	NA	CASSQERGSDTIYF	TGTGCCAGCAGCCAAGAGCGGGGTTCCGACACCATATATTTT
TRBV5-6	NA	TRBJ2-3	NA	CASSLSGGSADTQYF	TGTGCCAGCAGCTTGAGTGGGGGGAGTGCAGATACGCAGTATTTT
TRBV2	NA	TRBJ2-5	NA	CASSEALSGTQYF	TGTGCCAGCAGTGAAGCGCTTTCTGGGACCCAGTACTTC
TRBV18	TRBD2	TRBJ2-1	NA	CASSSGLAEYNEQFF	TGTGCCAGCTCATCAGGACTAGCGGAGTACAATGAGCAGTTCTTC
TRBV18	TRBD1	TRBJ2-7	NA	CASSPQDRAHEQYF	TGTGCCAGCTCACCCCAAGACAGGGCCCACGAGCAGTACTTC
TRBV27	NA	TRBJ2-7	NA	CASTTGGSGFREQYF	TGTGCCAGCACTACCGGTGGGTCAGGGTTCCGCGAGCAGTACTTC